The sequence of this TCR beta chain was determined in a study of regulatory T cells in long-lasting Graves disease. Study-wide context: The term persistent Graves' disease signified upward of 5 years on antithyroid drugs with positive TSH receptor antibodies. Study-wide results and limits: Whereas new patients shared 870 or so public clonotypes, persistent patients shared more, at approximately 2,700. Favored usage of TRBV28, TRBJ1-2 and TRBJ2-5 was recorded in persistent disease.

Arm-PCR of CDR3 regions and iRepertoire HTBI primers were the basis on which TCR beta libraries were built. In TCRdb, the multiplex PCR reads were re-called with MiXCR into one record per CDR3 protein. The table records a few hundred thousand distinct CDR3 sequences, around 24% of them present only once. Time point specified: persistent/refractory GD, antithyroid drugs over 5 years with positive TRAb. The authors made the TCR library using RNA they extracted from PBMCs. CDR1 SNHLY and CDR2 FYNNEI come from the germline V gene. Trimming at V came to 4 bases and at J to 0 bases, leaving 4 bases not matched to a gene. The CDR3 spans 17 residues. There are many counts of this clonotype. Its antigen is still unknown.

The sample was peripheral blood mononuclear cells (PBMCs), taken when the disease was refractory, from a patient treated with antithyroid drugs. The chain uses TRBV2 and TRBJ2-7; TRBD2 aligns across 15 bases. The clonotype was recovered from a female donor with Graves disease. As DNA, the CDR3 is TGTGCCAGCAGTGGGACTAGCGGGAGGGCCCTCTCCTACGAGCAGTACTTC. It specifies CASSGTSGRALSYEQYF. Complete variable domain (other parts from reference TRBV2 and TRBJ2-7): EPEVTQTPSHQVTQMGQEVILRCVPISNHLYFYWYRQILGQKVEFLVSFYNNEISEKSEIFDDQFSVERPDGSNFTLKIRSTKLEDSAMYFCASSGTSGRALSYEQYFGPGTRLTVT.